Listed below are T cell receptor beta chains from one sample, sequenced in a study of T cell changes during pregnancy in multiple sclerosis. Profiling relied on immunoSEQ multiplex PCR, and the TCRdb table lists in-frame clones only, not all of them. This table holds approximately 130,000 clones, approximately 96% found once. The specimen comprised peripheral blood, sampled after pregnancy. These receptors all stem from a female donor with multiple sclerosis, enrolled in a pregnancy study. The CDR3 runs from the conserved cysteine through the conserved F or W. Each record gives: J gene, clone size, D gene, V gene, CDR3 protein, CDR3 DNA. A D gene is named only where the DNA matches it firmly. The size entry is marked missing in some rows and otherwise reads once, few, many or a size class.

TRBJ2-7	.	.	TRBV5-6	CASSWGVGQREQYF	TGTGCCAGCAGCTGGGGGGTTGGGCAGCGCGAGCAGTACTTC
TRBJ1-3	.	.	TRBV27	CASSLGNGNTIYF	TGTGCCAGCAGTTTGGGCAATGGAAACACCATATATTTT
TRBJ2-2	.	.	TRBV30	CAWSPRGELFF	TGTGCCTGGAGTCCACGGGGGGAGCTGTTTTTT
TRBJ1-2	.	.	TRBV5-5	CASSLGGGYGYTF	TGTGCCAGCAGCTTGGGGGGGGGCTATGGCTACACCTTC
TRBJ2-7	.	TRBD2	TRBV19	CASSTSGSSYEQYF	TGTGCCAGTAGTACTAGCGGGAGCTCCTACGAGCAGTACTTC
TRBJ2-3	.	.	TRBV13	CASSPFWAGSTDTQYF	TGTGCCAGCAGCCCCTTCTGGGCGGGAAGCACAGATACGCAGTATTTT
TRBJ2-7	.	.	TRBV5-1	CASTWVDNSYEQYF	TGCGCCAGCACCTGGGTGGACAACTCCTACGAGCAGTACTTC
TRBJ2-1	.	.	TRBV4-3	CASSQDLSGLPQFF	TGCGCCAGCAGCCAAGATTTGTCGGGACTCCCCCAGTTCTTC
TRBJ2-7	.	.	TRBV5-6	CASSLGGLEGQYF	TGTGCCAGCAGCTTGGGGGGTTTAGAGGGGCAGTACTTC
TRBJ2-5	once	.	TRBV14	CASSPRREQETQYF	TGTGCCAGCAGCCCGCGCAGGGAACAAGAGACCCAGTACTTC
TRBJ2-7	.	TRBD1	TRBV4-1	CASSQDRTGSYEQYF	TGCGCCAGCAGCCAAGATCGGACAGGGTCCTACGAGCAGTACTTC
TRBJ1-2	.	TRBD1	TRBV5-4	CASSSTGTGDYGYTF	TGTGCCAGCAGCTCCACCGGGACAGGGGACTATGGCTACACCTTC
TRBJ2-2	.	TRBD1	TRBV19	CASRDRGRTGELFF	TGTGCCAGCAGAGACAGGGGGAGGACCGGGGAGCTGTTTTTT
TRBJ2-1	.	.	TRBV7-7	CASSLGGSRTYNEQFF	TGTGCTAGCAGCTTAGGTGGTTCGAGGACCTACAATGAGCAGTTCTTC
TRBJ1-1	.	TRBD1	TRBV27	CASSIMDRENTEAFF	TGTGCCAGCAGTATAATGGACAGGGAGAACACTGAAGCTTTCTTT
TRBJ2-5	.	TRBD2	TRBV7-2	CASSSSGGATDQYF	TGTGCCAGCAGCTCTAGCGGGGGGGCAACGGACCAGTACTTC
TRBJ2-6	.	.	TRBV2	CASSEPGSSGANVLTF	TGTGCCAGCAGTGAACCGGGGAGCTCTGGGGCCAACGTCCTGACTTTC
TRBJ1-1	.	.	TRBV5-1	CASSLVSGGNTEAFF	TGCGCCAGCAGCTTGGTTTCCGGGGGGAACACTGAAGCTTTCTTT
TRBJ2-5	.	.	TRBV29-1	CSVFDRLMGVLRQETQYF	TGCAGCGTGTTTGACAGGTTGATGGGGGTACTGCGCCAAGAGACCCAGTACTTC
TRBJ2-5	.	TRBD2	TRBV5-1	CASSSLGLAGGQETQYF	TGCGCCAGCAGCTCCTTGGGACTAGCGGGAGGCCAAGAGACCCAGTACTTC
TRBJ2-5	.	TRBD2	TRBV4-3	CASSQDRASGAQETQYF	TGCGCCAGCAGCCAAGATAGGGCTAGCGGGGCACAAGAGACCCAGTACTTC
TRBJ1-2	.	.	TRBV7-8	CASTLTAGRSVGYGYTF	TGTGCCAGCACCCTGACGGCAGGGCGTAGTGTAGGTTATGGCTACACCTTC
TRBJ2-1	.	.	TRBV29-1	CSGGGGQGRYNEQFF	TGCAGCGGGGGGGGCGGGCAGGGGAGATACAATGAGCAGTTCTTC
TRBJ2-7	.	.	TRBV6-5	CASSYPGLEQYF	TGTGCCAGCAGTTATCCCGGGTTGGAGCAGTACTTC
TRBJ2-3	.	.	TRBV28	CASSLVGVEEADTQYF	TGTGCCAGCAGTTTAGTCGGCGTCGAGGAGGCAGATACGCAGTATTTT
TRBJ2-7	.	.	TRBV2	CASSSGTGFPEQYF	TGTGCCAGCTCCTCGGGAACAGGGTTCCCCGAGCAGTACTTC
TRBJ2-7	.	TRBD1	TRBV7-7	CASSPGTGNFEQYF	TGTGCTAGCAGCCCCGGGACAGGGAATTTCGAGCAGTACTTC
TRBJ2-2	.	.	TRBV28	CASSFALPGELFF	TGTGCCAGCAGTTTTGCCCTACCAGGGGAGCTGTTTTTT
TRBJ2-7	.	TRBD1	TRBV9	CASSAEGQGPYEQYF	TGTGCCAGCAGCGCCGAGGGACAGGGCCCCTACGAGCAGTACTTC
TRBJ1-1	.	TRBD1	TRBV5-1	CASSLQGGTTEAFF	TGCGCCAGCAGCTTGCAGGGGGGTACCACTGAAGCTTTCTTT
TRBJ2-5	.	.	TRBV5-8	CASSFHREIQETQYF	TGTGCCAGCAGCTTTCACAGGGAGATCCAAGAGACCCAGTACTTC
TRBJ2-7	.	.	TRBV28	CASSRYEQYF	TGTGCCAGCAGCCGGTACGAGCAGTACTTC
TRBJ2-2	once	.	TRBV6-1	CASMWERVTGELFF	TGTGCCAGCATGTGGGAGAGGGTCACCGGGGAGCTGTTTTTT
TRBJ2-7	.	.	TRBV6-5	CASSQSLSSYEQYF	TGTGCCAGCAGTCAAAGTTTGTCCAGCTACGAGCAGTACTTC
TRBJ1-1	.	.	TRBV6-5	CASSFRGANTEAFF	TGTGCCAGCAGTTTTCGGGGGGCGAACACTGAAGCTTTCTTT
TRBJ1-1	once	.	TRBV27	CASRRGGRAFF	TGTGCCAGCAGGCGGGGGGGGCGCGCTTTCTTT
TRBJ1-4	.	TRBD1	TRBV27	CASSPTGVANEKLFF	TGTGCCAGCAGTCCGACAGGGGTTGCTAATGAAAAACTGTTTTTT
TRBJ2-2	.	.	TRBV5-1	CASSLARALSGELFF	TGCGCCAGCAGCTTGGCCAGGGCGTTATCCGGGGAGCTGTTTTTT
TRBJ1-1	.	TRBD1	TRBV28	CASSPGGARYTEAFF	TGTGCCAGCAGCCCAGGGGGCGCGAGGTACACTGAAGCTTTCTTT
TRBJ2-3	.	.	TRBV14	CASSQRRGGDTDTQYF	TGTGCCAGCAGCCAGAGGAGGGGGGGCGACACAGATACGCAGTATTTT
TRBJ2-3	.	TRBD2	TRBV19	CASSIEGGPMDTQYF	TGTGCCAGTAGTATTGAGGGAGGGCCAATGGATACGCAGTATTTT
TRBJ2-4	.	.	TRBV6-4	CAIRAVRNIQYF	TGTGCCATCAGGGCTGTTCGAAACATTCAGTACTTC
TRBJ2-1	.	TRBD2	TRBV15	CATSRAPQLAGGPSEQFF	TGTGCCACCAGCAGAGCCCCACAGCTAGCGGGAGGGCCGAGTGAGCAGTTCTTC
TRBJ1-5	.	.	TRBV19	CASRYPGGRNQPQHF	TGTGCCAGTAGATACCCCGGGGGGCGGAATCAGCCCCAGCATTTT
TRBJ2-7	once	TRBD1	TRBV10-3	CAISEDRAQITEQYF	TGTGCCATCAGCGAGGACAGGGCCCAAATCACCGAGCAGTACTTC
TRBJ1-5	.	.	TRBV7-2	CASSLFAGVGNQPQHF	TGTGCCAGCAGCTTATTCGCAGGGGTTGGCAATCAGCCCCAGCATTTT